Presented here are 30 T cell receptor beta chains from one specimen sequenced in a study of regulatory and conventional T cells in RAG deficiency (TCRdb year 2017). Regulatory T cells were purified from blood as CD4+CD25-high CD127-low cells before genomic DNA extraction. Library preparation was by the immunoSEQ multiplex PCR assay. The table was pulled from immuneACCESS by TCRdb, which kept in-frame rearrangements only. Such tables lose some clones; where checked, under half of the loss comes from unresolved V genes, and the rest has no known cause. In this sample the table shows under 15,000 clones, roughly 94% of which occur a single time. Clones ranked in the top ten supply approximately 1.5% of the sample. This sample also belongs to another study, concerning regulatory T cells. As noted in the second study: The multiplex PCR used 52 forward TRBV primers and 13 reverse TRBJ primers, with assay-based and computational corrections for amplification bias.

Source material: CD127- CD25+ CD4+ Tregs sorted from blood. The receptors shown here come from a human donor in good health.

This clone appeared once. The rearrangement uses TRBV7-9 and TRBJ1-1; D is possibly TRBD1 (5 bases). Trimming stripped 4 bases from V and 7 bases from J, with 16 bases between. Germline loops: CDR1 SEHNR, CDR2 FQNEAQ (reference sequence). CDR3 length: 14 residues. The DNA for the CDR3 is TGTGCCAGCAGCTCCGCAGCTAGGGGCAGTGAAGCTTTCTTT. Translating it yields CASSSAARGSEAFF.

The chain carries TRBV4-1 and TRBJ1-3; 8 bases match TRBD1. The CDR3 loop spans 16 amino acids. Germline-derived CDR1 and CDR2 are MGHRA and YSYEKL. J was trimmed by 4 bases and V by 3 bases; bases with no gene match: 8. The CDR3 is CASSHGQGVFGNTIYF. In DNA form, the CDR3 reads TGCGCCAGCAGCCACGGACAGGGTGTTTTCGGAAACACCATATATTTT.

The chain has TRBV15 and TRBJ2-7; maybe TRBD2 (5 bases). Trimming left V 0 bases short and J 2 bases short, with 11 bases between. Germline V gives CDR1 LNHNV, CDR2 YYDKDF (reference sequence). This CDR3 region has 15 residues. The CDR3 bases are TGTGCCACCAGCAGAGATTTAGGCGGGCCCTACGAGCAGTACTTC. This gives the protein CATSRDLGGPYEQYF.

This clone was picked up a small number of times. The genes are TRBV4-1 and TRBJ2-1; a weak D match, TRBD2 (7 bases). V was shortened by 0 bases and J by 4 bases, with 16 bases between the two germline ends. The CDR3 consists of 17 residues. Germline lookup yields CDR1 MGHRA and CDR2 YSYEKL. The CDR3 DNA is TGCGCCAGCAGCCAAGATCGCGGGGGAGGGGGATACAATGAGCAGTTCTTC. Protein: CASSQDRGGGGYNEQFF.

The chain recombines TRBV2 with TRBJ1-5, with no clear D. Trimming took off 4 bases at V and 0 bases at J, with 13 bases between the two ends. The CDR3 is made up of 16 amino acids. Germline V gives CDR1 SNHLY, CDR2 FYNNEI. The CDR3 region has the DNA TGTGCCAGCAGTGCGGGGATTGGCTATAGCAATCAGCCCCAGCATTTT. Translating it yields CASSAGIGYSNQPQHF.

This chain links TRBV7-2 with TRBJ2-1; no clear D. There are 15 residues in the CDR3. Germline V gene sequence: CDR1 SGHTA, CDR2 FQGNSA. Trimming removed 5 bases from V and 4 bases from J, with 15 bases in between. The CDR3 region is CASSISRNRYNEQFF. The CDR3 DNA is TGTGCCAGCAGCATCTCTAGGAATCGGTACAATGAGCAGTTCTTC.

V is TRBV6-1 and J is TRBJ1-4; the match to TRBD1 covers 7 bases. Trimming removed 6 bases from V and 3 bases from J; junction bases left unmatched: 7. This CDR3 contains 15 residues. Germline loops: CDR1 MNHNS, CDR2 SASEGT. Written as DNA, the CDR3 is TGTGCCAGCAGGGGGACAGCCATAGCTAATGAAAAACTGTTTTTT. Protein product: CASRGTAIANEKLFF.

CDR3 region: CASSLGLARLRDTQYF. The CDR3, as DNA: TGCGCCAGCAGCTTGGGACTAGCGCGACTTCGCGATACGCAGTATTTT. V and J are TRBV5-1 and TRBJ2-3, with TRBD2 matching over 8 bases. The CDR3 has 16 amino acids. After removal of 0 bases from V and 6 bases from J, the junction contained 9 bases not matched to a gene. The V gene's germline CDR1 is SGHRS and CDR2 YFSETQ.

This chain connects TRBV5-1 to TRBJ1-6; 7 bases fit TRBD1. Per the germline V gene, CDR1 is SGHRS and CDR2 is YFSETQ. CDR3 length: 14 amino acids. With 3 bases clipped from V and 8 bases from J, the junction kept 5 bases outside the gene matches. The CDR3 sequence: CASSWDSGYSPLHF. In nucleotides, the CDR3 is TGCGCCAGCAGCTGGGACAGTGGTTATTCACCCCTCCACTTT.

This clone was observed once. This sequence joins TRBV6-6 and TRBJ1-2; TRBD1 agrees at 9 bases. Germline loops: CDR1 MNHNY, CDR2 SVGAGI (reference sequence). The length of the CDR3 is 16 residues. V was clipped by 2 bases and J by 2 bases; unmatched bases: 6. This CDR3 reads CASSYPITGGNYGYTF. In DNA, the CDR3 is TGTGCCAGCAGTTACCCGATTACAGGGGGCAACTATGGCTACACCTTC.

V usage is TRBV6-6 and J usage is TRBJ1-2; the match to TRBD1 covers 7 bases. V lost 6 bases, J lost 2 bases, and 9 bases stayed unmatched. The V gene's germline CDR1 is MNHNY and CDR2 SVGAGI (reference sequence). The CDR3 has 15 residues. CDR3 bases: TGTGCCAGCAGGCCCACAGGGGTGGGGAACTATGGCTACACCTTC. Protein product: CASRPTGVGNYGYTF.

This clone came up a few times. The chain employs TRBV7-3 and TRBJ2-7, with 9 bases lining up with TRBD1. CDR3 length equals 15 residues. After removal of 0 bases from V and 3 bases from J, the junction contained 3 bases not matched to a gene. Germline CDR1 reads SGHTA; CDR2 reads FQGTGA. CDR3 residues: CASSLTGQGYYEQYF. The CDR3 coding sequence is TGTGCCAGCAGCTTAACGGGACAGGGATACTACGAGCAGTACTTC.

V gene TRBV7-9 combines with J gene TRBJ1-4; TRBD1 might be the D (5 bases). Germline values: CDR1 SEHNR, CDR2 FQNEAQ (reference sequence). Trimming took 4 bases from V and 0 from J, leaving 18 bases between them. The CDR3 covers 18 residues. The chain's CDR3 is CASSSGAIALATNEKLFF. The CDR3, as DNA: TGTGCCAGCAGCTCTGGGGCAATCGCTTTGGCAACTAATGAAAAACTGTTTTTT.

The chain employs TRBV5-1 and TRBJ2-2; 9 bases match TRBD1. CDR3 size: 15 residues. CDR1 and CDR2 (germline): SGHRS, YFSETQ. V was clipped by 0 bases and J by 4 bases; unmatched bases: 1. CDR3 protein: CASSLGGQGTGELFF. CDR3 in DNA: TGCGCCAGCAGCTTGGGGGGACAGGGCACCGGGGAGCTGTTTTTT.

The rearrangement joins TRBV19 to TRBJ1-5; 9 nucleotides align to TRBD1. V gave up 3 bases and J gave up 3 bases; unmatched junction bases: 9. Germline V gives CDR1 LNHDA, CDR2 SQIVND (reference sequence). This CDR3 contains 17 residues. The CDR3 loop reads CASSMRGQGGFNQPQHF. Here the CDR3 DNA reads TGTGCCAGTAGTATGAGGGGACAGGGAGGATTCAATCAGCCCCAGCATTTT.

J is TRBJ1-1 and V is TRBV19; D is perhaps TRBD1 (5 bases). V lost 2 bases, J lost 5 bases, and 12 bases lay in between. The CDR3 totals 14 residues. Germline V CDR1 and CDR2: LNHDA, SQIVND (reference sequence). The CDR3 DNA sequence: TGTGCCAGTAGTATATGGTTCCCAGGGACTGAAGCTTTCTTT. It encodes CASSIWFPGTEAFF.

Here the CDR3 reads CASSPRDSLEKLFF. CDR3 in DNA: TGTGCCAGCAGCCCCCGGGACAGCCTTGAAAAACTGTTTTTT. The rearrangement joins TRBV6-5 to TRBJ1-4; 7 nucleotides line up with TRBD1. V lost 6 bases to trimming and J lost 7 bases; unmatched junction nucleotides: 8. CDR1 and CDR2 from the germline V gene are MNHEY and SVGAGI. The length of the CDR3 is 14 residues.

The gene calls are TRBV30 and TRBJ2-7, with 10 bases identical to TRBD1. Germline CDR1 is GTSNPN and CDR2 is SVGIG (reference sequence). The CDR3 contains 13 residues. J lost 2 bases, V lost 7 bases, and 5 bases had no gene match. CDR3 sequence reads: CASRDRGAYEQYF. CDR3 DNA sequence: TGTGCCTCCCGGGACAGGGGTGCCTACGAGCAGTACTTC.

This clone was counted once. V usage is TRBV6-1 and J usage is TRBJ1-5; 7 bases line up with TRBD1. V shed 5 bases and J 5 bases; nucleotides not matched to a gene: 3. The CDR3 extends over 13 amino acids. CDR1 and CDR2 (germline): MNHNS, SASEGT. The CDR3 DNA reads as TGTGCCAGCAGTATAGACAGGGATCAGCCCCAGCATTTT. This codes for CASSIDRDQPQHF.

The table lists this clone with a count of one. The chain combines TRBV5-5 with TRBJ1-4, with 7 bases identical to TRBD1. Germline V lookup: CDR1 SGHKS, CDR2 YYEKEE (reference sequence). This CDR3 is built from 15 residues. V shed 4 bases and J 8 bases; nucleotides not matched to a gene: 11. DNA of the CDR3: TGTGCCAGCAGCGGGGGAAGGGGGCTTCGAGAAAAACTGTTTTTT. This translates into CASSGGRGLREKLFF.

The chain combines TRBV6-1 with TRBJ2-1; 10 bases agree with TRBD2. Germline trimming cut 4 bases from V and 5 bases from J; bases unmatched to any gene: 8. There are 16 residues in the CDR3. Germline V gives CDR1 MNHNS, CDR2 SASEGT. CDR3 nucleotides: TGTGCCAGCAGTGCCCTTAGCGGGGGGCCCAACAATGAGCAGTTCTTC. The encoded protein is CASSALSGGPNNEQFF.

The chain joins TRBV4-2 to TRBJ1-5; 7 positions match TRBD1. The ends lost 2 bases at V and 2 bases at J; junction bases unmatched: 9. This CDR3 has 17 amino acids. The germline CDR1 and CDR2 sequences are LGHNA and YNFKEQ. CDR3 DNA: TGTGCCAGCAGCCAATTGGGTCGACAGGGAGGCAATCAGCCCCAGCATTTT. The encoded protein is CASSQLGRQGGNQPQHF.

The chain is built from TRBV5-1 and TRBJ2-3; possible D gene TRBD1, 6 bases. Deletions cut 4 bases from V and 4 bases from J, with 13 bases between. Germline CDR1 and CDR2: SGHRS and YFSETQ. The CDR3 contains 14 residues. The CDR3 here is CASSLLTGPDTQYF. CDR3 DNA: TGCGCCAGCAGCCTCCTGACAGGTCCAGATACGCAGTATTTT.

V usage is TRBV5-5 and J usage is TRBJ2-7; D is undetermined. V dropped 0 bases and J dropped 3 bases, with 13 bases sitting between them. This CDR3 has 15 residues. Per germline, CDR1 SGHKS and CDR2 YYEKEE (reference sequence). The DNA of the CDR3 is TGTGCCAGCAGCTTGGCCGCGACAAGTCTCTACGAGCAGTACTTC. This encodes CASSLAATSLYEQYF. Full variable domain (missing parts from reference TRBV5-5 and TRBJ2-7): DAGVTQSPTHLIKTRGQQVTLRCSPISGHKSVSWYQQVLGQGPQFIFQYYEKEERGRGNFPDRFSARQFPNYSSELNVNALLLGDSALYLCASSLAATSLYEQYFGPGTRLTVT.

This clone has just one count. The CDR3 reads CASSSELAGGLREQYF. The CDR3 region has the DNA TGCGCCAGCAGCTCTGAACTAGCGGGGGGGCTCCGGGAGCAGTACTTC. This chain links TRBV5-1 with TRBJ2-7; 13 bases match TRBD2. The CDR3 spans 16 residues. The V gene's germline CDR1 is SGHRS and CDR2 YFSETQ. The V gene end was trimmed by 3 bases and the J gene end by 7 bases; junction bases not matched to a gene: 10.

The chain employs TRBV11-2 and TRBJ2-1; possible D gene TRBD2, 5 bases. The V gene lost 0 bases and the J gene lost 16 bases, with 19 bases spanning the gap. The V gene's germline CDR1 is SGHAT and CDR2 FQNNGV. This CDR3 has 14 residues. The CDR3 nucleotides are TGTGCCAGCAGCTTAGATGCGGCTAGCCCGGTCGGTTTCTTC. Encoded protein: CASSLDAASPVGFF.

This chain uses TRBV7-2 with TRBJ1-2; the D gene is possibly TRBD1 (5 bases). The V gene lost 4 bases and the J gene lost 5 bases, with 17 bases spanning the gap. The CDR3 sequence is 15 residues long. Germline V gene data show CDR1 as SGHTA and CDR2 as FQGNSA. The CDR3 region is CASSSSGYKGYGYTF. CDR3 sequence (DNA): TGTGCCAGCAGCTCTTCAGGGTATAAAGGGTATGGCTACACCTTC.

V and J are TRBV5-1 and TRBJ1-2, with 9 nucleotides matching TRBD1. Unmatched junction bases numbered 8, after V lost 4 bases and J lost 7 bases. Germline V gene data show CDR1 as SGHRS and CDR2 as YFSETQ. The CDR3 runs to 14 residues. In DNA form, the CDR3 reads TGCGCCAGCAGCCGGGACAGGGTTCGAGCTGGCTACACCTTC. Translated, it gives CASSRDRVRAGYTF.

The V call is TRBV11-2, the J call TRBJ2-1; TRBD2 agrees at 14 bases. CDR3 length: 15 residues. J gave up 7 bases and V 3 bases, and 2 bases lay outside the gene matches. Germline V gene lookup returns CDR1 SGHAT and CDR2 FQNNGV. The CDR3 loop is CASSLTSGGANEQFF. Here the CDR3 DNA reads TGTGCCAGCAGCTTGACTAGCGGGGGGGCGAATGAGCAGTTCTTC.

The rearrangement uses TRBV11-2 and TRBJ2-5; D may be TRBD1 (5 bases). The CDR3 has 14 amino acids. V was pared by 5 bases and J by 9 bases, with 19 bases between. Germline CDR1 reads SGHAT; CDR2 reads FQNNGV. The CDR3 spells CASSPGQLPRSQYF. The CDR3 nucleotides are TGTGCCAGCAGCCCCGGACAACTCCCTAGGTCCCAGTACTTC. The complete variable domain, with remaining parts taken from reference TRBV11-2 and TRBJ2-5, reads EAGVAQSPRYKIIEKRQSVAFWCNPISGHATLYWYQQILGQGPKLLIQFQNNGVVDDSQLPKDRFSAERLKGVDSTLKIQPAKLEDSAVYLCASSPGQLPRSQYFGPGTRLLVL.